The 20 T cell receptor beta chains in this list originate from one sample, sequenced in a study of response to subunit inactivated influenza vaccine. TCRdb re-analysed the RT-PCR reads in MiXCR, keeping a single row per CDR3 protein. The sample records 530,000 or so distinct CDR3 sequences, 25% being singletons. Specimen: CD4+ T cells sorted from PBMCs, collected 4 to 6 days after vaccination. These receptors originate from a man aged 50-59 years who received an inactivated influenza vaccine.

This clonotype showed up just a few times. The chain joins TRBV7-2 to TRBJ2-1, with D possibly being TRBD1 (6 bases). V was cut by 2 bases and J by 1 base, with 15 bases left in between. The germline V gene has CDR1 SGHTA and CDR2 FQGNSA. The CDR3 has 17 residues. CDR3 protein: CASSLMTGVGSYNEQFF. The CDR3 nucleotides read TGTGCCAGCAGCTTAATGACAGGAGTAGGATCCTACAATGAGCAGTTCTTC.

There are a few counts of this clonotype. The V gene is TRBV20-1, the J gene TRBJ2-5; a possible D gene is TRBD1 (6 bases). Germline V CDR1 and CDR2: DFQATT, SNEGSKA (reference sequence). This CDR3 contains 13 residues. Trimming left V 6 bases short and J 5 bases short, with 16 bases between. CDR3 protein: CSAIPTGRETQYF. For the CDR3, the DNA is TGCAGTGCAATACCGACAGGACGTGAGACCCAGTACTTC.

This chain joins TRBV12-2 and TRBJ2-7. TRBV12-2 is recorded as a pseudogene. The CDR3 length is 16 residues. The CDR3 region is CASRLAASGGAYEQYF. The DNA of the CDR3 is TGTGCAAGTCGCTTAGCCGCCTCGGGGGGCGCCTACGAGCAGTACTTC.

The chain is built from TRBV29-1 and TRBJ1-2, with D tentatively TRBD1 (5 bases). Germline values: CDR1 SQVTM, CDR2 ANQGSEA. Trimming cost V 3 bases and J 0 bases, with 8 bases left between them. The CDR3 has 13 amino acids. The CDR3 DNA sequence: TGCAGCGTTGATCGGGGGGCTAACTATGGCTACACCTTC. Translating gives CSVDRGANYGYTF. Using reference TRBV29-1 and TRBJ1-2 for the parts outside the CDR3, the full variable domain is SAVISQKPSRDICQRGTSLTIQCQVDSQVTMMFWYRQQPGQSLTLIATANQGSEATYESGFVIDKFPISRPNLTFSTLTVSNMSPEDSSIYLCSVDRGANYGYTFGSGTRLTVV.

As for this clonotype: One end of the junction is discordant with germline, which a read error may explain. V and J are TRBV12-3 or TRBV12-4 and TRBJ1-6; 8 bases agree with TRBD1. The CDR3 is 15 amino acids. CDR3 sequence (DNA): TGTGCCAGCAGTTTAATGGCAGGGGGCGATTCACCCATCCACTTT. Translation: CASSLMAGGDSPIHF.

The chain is built from TRBV7-2 and TRBJ2-7, with D possibly matching TRBD2 (6 bases). The CDR3 sequence is 14 residues long. Per germline, CDR1 SGHTA and CDR2 FQGNSA. Between the trimmed V and J ends, which lost 8 bases and 0 bases, there was a span of 14 bases. CDR3 DNA sequence: TGTGCCAGCTGCGCTAGCGTCAGCTCCTACGAGCAGTACTTC. This translates into CASCASVSSYEQYF.

This clonotype was observed a few times. The chain has TRBV12-3 or TRBV12-4 and TRBJ2-3; D gene ambiguous. Trimming left V 3 bases short and J 3 bases short, with 13 bases between. This CDR3 is 15 amino acids long. The CDR3 loop reads CASSFSGHGTDTQYF. The CDR3 DNA sequence: TGTGCCAGCAGTTTCTCGGGCCATGGGACAGATACGCAGTATTTT.

This sequence joins TRBV3-1 and TRBJ2-1; TRBD2 agrees at 8 bases. J gave up 7 bases and V 1 base, and 6 bases lay outside the gene matches. Germline loops: CDR1 LGHDT, CDR2 YNNKEL (reference sequence). The CDR3 runs 15 residues. The DNA of the CDR3 is TGTGCCAGCAGCCAAGCCAGCGGGGGAGGGAATGAGCAGTTCTTC. Its translation is CASSQASGGGNEQFF.

CDR3 sequence: CASSSPSGAGGPDTQYF. CDR3 DNA sequence: TGTGCCAGCAGTTCGCCTTCGGGAGCGGGGGGCCCAGATACGCAGTATTTT. V is TRBV6-2 or TRBV6-3 and J is TRBJ2-3; TRBD2 aligns across 9 bases. There are 17 residues in the CDR3. V lost 4 bases to trimming and J lost 4 bases; unmatched junction nucleotides: 12. Germline CDR1 reads MNHEY; CDR2 reads SVGEGT.

This rearrangement joins TRBV28 to TRBJ1-5, with D unclear. V lost 5 bases to trimming and J lost 7 bases, with 12 bases between them. This CDR3 is 13 amino acids long. Germline CDR1 and CDR2: MDHEN and SYDVKM. Here the CDR3 reads CASSPRPPQPQHF. CDR3 nucleotide sequence: TGTGCCAGCAGTCCTCGACCCCCCCAGCCCCAGCATTTT.

V gene TRBV10-3 combines with J gene TRBJ2-5, with 9 bases identical to TRBD1. The trim removed 6 bases at V and 2 bases at J, leaving 4 bases unmatched. Germline CDR1 ENHRY, CDR2 SYGVKD. The CDR3 length is 14 residues. The DNA of the CDR3 is TGTGCCATCAGGGCAGGGACAGGGCAAGAGACCCAGTACTTC. Translated: CAIRAGTGQETQYF.

V is TRBV7-9 and J is TRBJ2-1; 9 bases map to TRBD2. The germline CDR1 and CDR2 sequences are SEHNR and FQNEAQ (reference sequence). This CDR3 is 17 amino acids long. The J segment lost 1 base and the V segment lost 5 bases, leaving 9 bases of the junction unmatched. CDR3 protein: CASSPTLAGQSYNEQFF. CDR3 sequence (DNA): TGTGCCAGCAGCCCCACACTAGCGGGCCAGTCCTACAATGAGCAGTTCTTC.

This clonotype occurred a few times. The chain carries TRBV29-1 and TRBJ2-3, with TRBD1 identical over 11 bases. CDR1 is SQVTM and CDR2 is ANQGSEA in the germline V gene. V lost 6 bases to trimming and J lost 8 bases; unmatched junction nucleotides: 4. The CDR3 runs 12 residues. DNA of the CDR3: TGCAGCGTAGGACAGGGGGCAAGTACGCAGTATTTT. Protein product: CSVGQGASTQYF.

This clonotype was observed at least ten times. The chain is built from TRBV7-9 and TRBJ1-4, with D perhaps TRBD1 (6 bases). Germline V gene sequence: CDR1 SEHNR, CDR2 FQNEAQ (reference sequence). The V end lost 2 bases, the J end lost 8 bases, and 6 bases lay between the germline ends. The CDR3 runs 12 residues. The CDR3 DNA sequence: TGTGCCAGCAGCTTACAGGGGGAAAAACTGTTTTTT. Protein: CASSLQGEKLFF.

This clonotype was detected only a few times. This may come from a read error, since a much larger clone is one base off. This sequence joins TRBV28 and TRBJ2-7; 11 bases map to TRBD2. The V gene's germline CDR1 is MDHEN and CDR2 SYDVKM. The CDR3 consists of 14 residues. Germline trimming cut 5 bases from V and 2 bases from J; bases unmatched to any gene: 2. CDR3: CASSIAGGPYEQYF. The CDR3 DNA is TGTGCCAGCAGTATAGCGGGAGGGCCCTACGAGCAGTACTTC.

A few counts support this clonotype. The genes are TRBV6-6 and TRBJ2-1, with 8 bases identical to TRBD2. The CDR3 spans 12 residues. Germline-derived CDR1 and CDR2 are MNHNY and SVGAGI (reference sequence). V shed 2 bases, J shed 13 bases, and the junction held 4 bases outside the gene matches. In DNA, the CDR3 is TGTGCCAGCAGTTACCGCGGGAGGCATCAGTTCTTC. Protein: CASSYRGRHQFF.

This clonotype occurred a few times. This chain uses TRBV6-1 with TRBJ2-1; tentative D call: TRBD1 (5 bases). V lost 8 bases, J lost 7 bases, and 18 bases lay in between. The CDR3 spans 14 residues. Germline values: CDR1 MNHNS, CDR2 SASEGT. The CDR3 nucleotides are TGTGCCAGCTATGGGGCTCCTCCCCTGAATGAGCAGTTCTTC. Translating gives CASYGAPPLNEQFF.

This clonotype was seen more than once but under ten times. This sequence joins TRBV6-1 and TRBJ2-7; 8 bases fit TRBD1. Germline V CDR1 and CDR2: MNHNS, SASEGT. The V segment lost 8 bases and the J segment 2 bases; nucleotides outside the gene matches: 5. The CDR3 extends over 13 amino acids. The CDR3 nucleotides read TGTGCCAGCGGAAGGACAGGGACCTACGAGCAGTACTTC. This encodes CASGRTGTYEQYF.

The sample holds many counts of this clonotype. The gene calls are TRBV5-6 and TRBJ2-1; 14 bases are a match to TRBD2. Germline loops: CDR1 SGHDT, CDR2 YYEEEE. The V and J ends lost 2 bases and 6 bases, in that order; junction bases with no gene match: 7. The CDR3 length is 17 residues. This chain's CDR3 is CASSFDYGTSGSNEQFF. The CDR3 coding sequence is TGTGCCAGCAGCTTTGACTACGGGACTAGCGGGAGCAATGAGCAGTTCTTC.

This clonotype was picked up a small number of times. The CDR3 loop is CAIAGKGLDYEQYF. As DNA, the CDR3 is TGTGCCATCGCTGGAAAAGGACTGGACTACGAGCAGTACTTC. The chain employs TRBV10-3 and TRBJ2-7; tentatively, D is TRBD2 (5 bases). The CDR3 sequence is 14 residues long. V dropped 8 bases and J dropped 3 bases, with 17 bases sitting between them. Germline assignment: CDR1 ENHRY and CDR2 SYGVKD.